These T cell receptor beta chains were read from a single sample in a study of blood T cell repertoires in COVID-19. The repertoire was sequenced with immunoSEQ multiplex PCR; TCRdb's copy has only in-frame clones and lacks some. The data contain some 500,000 clones, about 89% of them singletons. Sequences were obtained from peripheral blood. Source of these receptors: a woman between 45 and 60 years old with COVID-19, enrolled during active disease. Each CDR3 is given with its conserved first and last residue. Fields, in order: CDR3 length, D gene, clone size, V gene, J gene, CDR3 protein, CDR3 DNA. A D gene is named only where the DNA matches it firmly. A clone size is listed for some rows: how often the clone was seen (once, few, many), or a class if it is expanded.

len: 15
d_gene: .
abundance: .
v_gene: TRBV5-8
j_gene: TRBJ1-2
CDR3aa: CASSLLTGDLGGYTF
CDR3nt: TGTGCCAGCAGCTTGCTGACAGGTGACCTTGGTGGCTACACCTTC

len: 16
d_gene: TRBD2
abundance: .
v_gene: TRBV7-6
j_gene: TRBJ2-3
CDR3aa: CASSSQRAGGTDTQYF
CDR3nt: TGTGCCAGCAGCTCCCAAAGAGCGGGGGGGACAGATACGCAGTATTTT

len: 14
d_gene: .
abundance: .
v_gene: TRBV5-5
j_gene: TRBJ1-1
CDR3aa: CASSLIRGRTEAFF
CDR3nt: TGTGCCAGCAGCTTGATTCGAGGGCGAACTGAAGCTTTCTTT

len: 14
d_gene: .
abundance: .
v_gene: TRBV6-6
j_gene: TRBJ1-5
CDR3aa: CASSYDPIEEPQHF
CDR3nt: TGTGCCAGCAGTTACGATCCCATTGAGGAGCCCCAGCATTTT

len: 14
d_gene: .
abundance: .
v_gene: TRBV18
j_gene: TRBJ2-5
CDR3aa: CASSPPKGLRTQYF
CDR3nt: TGTGCCAGCTCACCACCGAAGGGACTTCGGACCCAGTACTTC

len: 15
d_gene: TRBD1
abundance: .
v_gene: TRBV5-1
j_gene: TRBJ1-5
CDR3aa: CASSLGQGANQPQHF
CDR3nt: TGCGCCAGCAGCTTAGGGCAGGGGGCTAATCAGCCCCAGCATTTT

len: 12
d_gene: .
abundance: .
v_gene: TRBV27
j_gene: TRBJ1-2
CDR3aa: CASSSQGNGYTF
CDR3nt: TGTGCCAGCAGTTCACAGGGTAACGGCTACACCTTC

len: 15
d_gene: TRBD1
abundance: .
v_gene: TRBV19
j_gene: TRBJ1-1
CDR3aa: CASSIARTGRIEAFF
CDR3nt: TGTGCCAGTAGTATAGCGCGGACAGGGAGAATTGAAGCTTTCTTT

len: 15
d_gene: .
abundance: .
v_gene: TRBV5-5
j_gene: TRBJ2-1
CDR3aa: CASSKNPGHTNEQFF
CDR3nt: TGTGCCAGCAGCAAAAACCCGGGACACACCAATGAGCAGTTCTTC

len: 15
d_gene: TRBD1
abundance: .
v_gene: TRBV2
j_gene: TRBJ1-5
CDR3aa: CASRSGTGGFQPQHF
CDR3nt: TGTGCCAGCAGATCCGGGACAGGGGGCTTCCAGCCCCAGCATTTT

len: 14
d_gene: TRBD1
abundance: .
v_gene: TRBV30
j_gene: TRBJ1-2
CDR3aa: CAWSFTGGAAGYTF
CDR3nt: TGTGCCTGGAGTTTCACAGGGGGCGCAGCTGGCTACACCTTC

len: 15
d_gene: .
abundance: .
v_gene: TRBV7-8
j_gene: TRBJ2-1
CDR3aa: CASGPDGGIYNEQFF
CDR3nt: TGTGCCAGCGGCCCGGACGGGGGAATCTACAATGAGCAGTTCTTC

len: 13
d_gene: TRBD1
abundance: .
v_gene: TRBV19
j_gene: TRBJ2-7
CDR3aa: CASSTGNIYEQYF
CDR3nt: TGTGCCAGTTCGACAGGGAATATCTACGAGCAGTACTTC

len: 15
d_gene: .
abundance: .
v_gene: TRBV19
j_gene: TRBJ1-1
CDR3aa: CASTPLRGVNTEAFF
CDR3nt: TGTGCCAGTACCCCTTTGCGGGGGGTGAACACTGAAGCTTTCTTT

len: 15
d_gene: TRBD1
abundance: .
v_gene: TRBV11-1
j_gene: TRBJ1-6
CDR3aa: CASSHRGDSYSPLHF
CDR3nt: TGTGCCAGCAGCCACAGGGGGGACAGTTATTCACCCCTCCACTTT

len: 16
d_gene: TRBD1
abundance: .
v_gene: TRBV19
j_gene: TRBJ1-5
CDR3aa: CASSVGTGKSNQPQHF
CDR3nt: TGTGCCAGTAGTGTCGGGACAGGGAAAAGCAATCAGCCCCAGCATTTT

len: 16
d_gene: TRBD2
abundance: .
v_gene: TRBV30
j_gene: TRBJ2-3
CDR3aa: CAWSVLSGGPGDTQYF
CDR3nt: TGTGCCTGGAGTGTACTAAGCGGGGGCCCGGGGGATACGCAGTATTTT

len: 15
d_gene: TRBD1
abundance: .
v_gene: TRBV2
j_gene: TRBJ1-1
CDR3aa: CASSLLQGRYTEAFF
CDR3nt: TGTGCCAGCAGCTTACTACAGGGGAGGTACACTGAAGCTTTCTTT

len: 15
d_gene: TRBD1
abundance: .
v_gene: TRBV6-5
j_gene: TRBJ1-5
CDR3aa: CASSYSLTGEQPQHF
CDR3nt: TGTGCCAGCAGTTACTCGTTGACAGGGGAGCAGCCCCAGCATTTT

len: 15
d_gene: TRBD2
abundance: .
v_gene: TRBV7-6
j_gene: TRBJ2-7
CDR3aa: CASSLVAGQSYEQYF
CDR3nt: TGTGCCAGCAGCTTGGTAGCGGGACAATCCTACGAGCAGTACTTC

len: 14
d_gene: .
abundance: once
v_gene: TRBV7-2
j_gene: TRBJ2-1
CDR3aa: CASSLERRVNEQFF
CDR3nt: TGTGCCAGCAGCTTAGAAAGGAGGGTGAATGAGCAGTTCTTC

len: 14
d_gene: TRBD1
abundance: .
v_gene: TRBV5-1
j_gene: TRBJ2-7
CDR3aa: CASSWGQGAYEQYF
CDR3nt: TGCGCCAGCAGCTGGGGACAGGGGGCGTACGAGCAGTACTTC

len: 11
d_gene: .
abundance: .
v_gene: TRBV5-6
j_gene: TRBJ1-1
CDR3aa: CASSRGTEAFF
CDR3nt: TGTGCCAGCAGCCGAGGGACTGAAGCTTTCTTT

len: 15
d_gene: TRBD1
abundance: few
v_gene: TRBV5-1
j_gene: TRBJ1-5
CDR3aa: CASSRTGGTDQPQHF
CDR3nt: TGCGCCAGCAGCCGGACAGGGGGGACTGATCAGCCCCAGCATTTT

len: 17
d_gene: .
abundance: .
v_gene: TRBV5-6
j_gene: TRBJ2-4
CDR3aa: CASSELQGEEAKNIQYF
CDR3nt: TGTGCCAGCAGCGAACTTCAGGGTGAAGAAGCCAAAAACATTCAGTACTTC